This T cell receptor beta chain emerged from a study of control samples from healthy donors and cancer patients. A single count supports this clone. The ends were cut back, 0 bases at V and 6 bases at J, with 10 bases in the middle. The germline V gene encodes CDR1 SGDLS and CDR2 YYNGEE. The CDR3 covers 14 residues. The table came from immunoSEQ multiplex PCR; TCRdb's copy has only in-frame clones and leaves some out. The data hold more than 100,000 clones, with around nine tenths observed a single time. The clonotype was recovered from a man aged 18 to 30 in good health. The chain carries TRBV9 and TRBJ2-1; tentatively, D is TRBD1 or TRBD2 (5 bases each). Sequencing was carried out using blood. CDR3 loop: CASSVGIGGNEQFF. In nucleotides, the CDR3 is TGTGCCAGCAGCGTAGGGATTGGGGGCAATGAGCAGTTCTTC.